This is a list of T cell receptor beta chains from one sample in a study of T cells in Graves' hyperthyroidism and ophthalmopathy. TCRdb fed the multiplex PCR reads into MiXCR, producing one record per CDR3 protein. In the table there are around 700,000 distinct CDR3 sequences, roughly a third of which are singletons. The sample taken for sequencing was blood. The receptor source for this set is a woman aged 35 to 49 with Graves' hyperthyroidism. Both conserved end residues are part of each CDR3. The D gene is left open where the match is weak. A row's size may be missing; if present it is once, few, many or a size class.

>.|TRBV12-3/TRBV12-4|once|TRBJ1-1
TGTGCCAGCAGCCACACCGGGGGGCCGAACACTGAAGCTTTCTTT
CASSHTGGPNTEAFF
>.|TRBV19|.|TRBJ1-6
TGTGCCAGTAGTAACGGGAGGGCGCCACCCCTCCACTTT
CASSNGRAPPLHF
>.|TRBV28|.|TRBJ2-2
TGTGCCAGCAGTTTACCAGGCACGAACACCGGGGAGCTGTTTTTT
CASSLPGTNTGELFF
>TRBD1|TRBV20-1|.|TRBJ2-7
TGCAGTGCTAGCTTGGACAGGGGGCATTACGAGCAGTACTTC
CSASLDRGHYEQYF
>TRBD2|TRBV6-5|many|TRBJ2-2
TGTGCCAGCAGTTATGCCGGAGGGAGGGGAACCGGGGAGCTGTTTTTT
CASSYAGGRGTGELFF
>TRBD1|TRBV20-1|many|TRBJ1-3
TGCAGTGTAGGGACAGGGGGAAACACCATATATTTT
CSVGTGGNTIYF
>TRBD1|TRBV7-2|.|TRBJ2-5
TGCGCCAGCACCGGGGACAGCCAAGAGACCCAGTACTTC
CASTGDSQETQYF
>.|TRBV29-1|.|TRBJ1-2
TGCAGCGTTCACATAAACTATGGCTACACCTTC
CSVHINYGYTF
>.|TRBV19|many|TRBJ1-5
TGTGCCAGTAGTATAGCCGTTTATAGCAATCAGCCCCAGCATTTT
CASSIAVYSNQPQHF
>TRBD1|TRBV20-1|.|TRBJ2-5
TGCAGCGCTAGACAGGGGGCGGGAGCGGGAGAGACCCAGTACTTC
CSARQGAGAGETQYF
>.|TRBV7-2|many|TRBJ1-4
TGTGCCAGCAGCCCCGACTGGGGGGGTGAAAAACTGTTTTTT
CASSPDWGGEKLFF
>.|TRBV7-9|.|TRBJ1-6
TGTGCCAGCAGTTTAGTTAGTACAGCGAATTCACCCCTCCACTTT
CASSLVSTANSPLHF
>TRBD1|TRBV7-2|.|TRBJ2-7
TGTGCCAGCAGTTCCTTTGGGACAGGGGTCTACGAGCAGTACTTC
CASSSFGTGVYEQYF
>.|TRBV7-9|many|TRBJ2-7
TGTGCCAGCAGCTTTGCTCCGGGCCAGGGGCCCTACGAGCAGTACTTC
CASSFAPGQGPYEQYF
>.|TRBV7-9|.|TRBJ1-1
TGTGCCACCACCCTTGTGGAACTGAACACTGAAGCTTTCTTT
CATTLVELNTEAFF
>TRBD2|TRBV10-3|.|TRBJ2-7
TGTGCCATCAGTCCAGCGGGAGAATCGTTAGGCGAGCAGTACTTC
CAISPAGESLGEQYF
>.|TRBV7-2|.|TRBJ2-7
TGTGCCAGCAGCTTGTCGGACAGCCCAACCAGCTCCTACGAGCAGTACTTC
CASSLSDSPTSSYEQYF
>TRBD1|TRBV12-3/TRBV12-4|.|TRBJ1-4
TGTGCCAGCCGGTACAGGGGTACTAATGAAAAACTGTTTTTT
CASRYRGTNEKLFF
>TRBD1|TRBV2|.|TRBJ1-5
TGTGCCAGCGGGGGGGGGACAGGAGCAAATCAGCCCCAGCATTTT
CASGGGTGANQPQHF
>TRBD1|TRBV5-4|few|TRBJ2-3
TGTGCCAGCAGCTTGGGACAGGGTCTCACAGATACGCAGTATTTT
CASSLGQGLTDTQYF
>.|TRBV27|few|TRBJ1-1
TGTGCCAGCAGCTGGGGCAGGGGAAGTGAAGCTTTCTTT
CASSWGRGSEAFF
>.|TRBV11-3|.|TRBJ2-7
TGTGCCAGCAGCCGAGGGGGGATCTCCTACGAGCAGTACTTC
CASSRGGISYEQYF
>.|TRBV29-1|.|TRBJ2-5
TGCAGCGGGGGGTACCAAGAGACCCAGTACTTC
CSGGYQETQYF
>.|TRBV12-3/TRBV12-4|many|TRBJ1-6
TGTGCCACCAGTTGGGGACGAAATAATTCACCCCTCCACTTT
CATSWGRNNSPLHF
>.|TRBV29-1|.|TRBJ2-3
TGCAGCGTGGGTTACGGAGTCACAGATACGCAGTATTTT
CSVGYGVTDTQYF
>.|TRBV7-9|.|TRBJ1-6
TGTGCCAGCAGCCATAAACCTAGGGCAGCAAATTCACCCCTCCACTTT
CASSHKPRAANSPLHF
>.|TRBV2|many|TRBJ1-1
TGTGCCAGCAGTGTGGCGGACACTGAAGCTTTCTTT
CASSVADTEAFF
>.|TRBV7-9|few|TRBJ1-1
TGTGCCAGCAGCACGACGGGGTTTGGGGGCCATACGAACACTGAAGCTTTCTTT
CASSTTGFGGHTNTEAFF
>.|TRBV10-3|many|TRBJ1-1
TGTGCCGCCCGAAAGAACACTGAAGCTTTCTTT
CAARKNTEAFF
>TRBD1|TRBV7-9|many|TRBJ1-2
TGTGCCAGCAGCCGTACAGGGGGCGAAGTAATAGAAGGCTACACCTTC
CASSRTGGEVIEGYTF
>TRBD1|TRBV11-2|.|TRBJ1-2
TGTGCCAGCAGCTCAGACAGGGGATCAGGCTACACCTTC
CASSSDRGSGYTF
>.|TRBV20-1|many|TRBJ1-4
TGCAGTGCCTTTAGCAGCCGGGAGACTAATGAAAAACTGTTTTTT
CSAFSSRETNEKLFF
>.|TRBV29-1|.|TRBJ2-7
TGCAGCGCAGGGGAAGTGGGCTACGAGCAGTACTTC
CSAGEVGYEQYF
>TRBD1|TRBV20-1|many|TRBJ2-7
TGCAGTGCTAGACGGGGACAGGGTTCCGAGCAGTACTTC
CSARRGQGSEQYF
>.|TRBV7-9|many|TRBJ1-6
TGTGCCAGCAGCCCCACACAGGGAAGAAGTTCACCCCTCCACTTT
CASSPTQGRSSPLHF
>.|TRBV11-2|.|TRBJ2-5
TGTGCCAGCAGCTTCTGGACCCAGTACTTC
CASSFWTQYF
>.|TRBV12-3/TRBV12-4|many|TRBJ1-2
TGTGCCAGCAGCCCGGGGGGGTCCCTTGGCTACACCTTC
CASSPGGSLGYTF
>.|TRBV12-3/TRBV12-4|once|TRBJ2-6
TGTGCCAGTGTCAGCACCCGGGGGCTCTCTGGGGCCAACGTCCTGACTTTC
CASVSTRGLSGANVLTF
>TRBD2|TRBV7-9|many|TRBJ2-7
TGTGCCAGCAGCTCGTTGTGGGGGACTAGCGTCTACGAGCAGTACTTC
CASSSLWGTSVYEQYF
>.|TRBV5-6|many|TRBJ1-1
TGTGCCAGCATCTGGAACCGTCTGAACACTGAAGCTTTCTTT
CASIWNRLNTEAFF
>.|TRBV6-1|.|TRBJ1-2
TGTGCCAGCAATAAGGACAGTCCGGGTGGCTACACCTTC
CASNKDSPGGYTF
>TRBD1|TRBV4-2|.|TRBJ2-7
TGTGCCAGCAGCCGTAGGGGGCTCGAGCAGTACTTC
CASSRRGLEQYF
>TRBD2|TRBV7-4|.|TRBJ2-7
TGTGCCAGCAGTTTCTTAGGACTAGCGGGTCCCCTACTTACCTACGAGCAGTACTTC
CASSFLGLAGPLLTYEQYF
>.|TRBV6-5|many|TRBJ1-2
TGTGCCAGCAGTTTAGGGGCTGACTATGGCTACACCTTC
CASSLGADYGYTF
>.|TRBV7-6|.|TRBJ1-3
TGTGCCAGCAGCTCGTCGGCGGGCGGTGGAAACACCATATATTTT
CASSSSAGGGNTIYF
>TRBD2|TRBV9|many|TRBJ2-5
TGTGCCAGCAGCCTCGGACTAGCGGGAGTCGGAGAGACCCAGTACTTC
CASSLGLAGVGETQYF
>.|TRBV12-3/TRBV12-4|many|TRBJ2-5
TGTGCCAGCAGTCTTCGGGTTGCAGAGACCCAGTACTTC
CASSLRVAETQYF
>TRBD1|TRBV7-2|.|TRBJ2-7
TGTGCCAGCAGCTTAGTAGGACAGGGGACTTTTCACTACGAGCAGTACTTC
CASSLVGQGTFHYEQYF
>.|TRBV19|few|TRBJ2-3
TGTGCCAGTAGTCAATGGGGGAACATGGATACGCAGTATTTT
CASSQWGNMDTQYF
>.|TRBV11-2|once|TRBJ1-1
TGTGCCAGCAGCTTAGTGGGTTGGACAGCCTCGACTGAAGCTTTCTTT
CASSLVGWTASTEAFF
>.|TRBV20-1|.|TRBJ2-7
TGCAGTGCTCCCGGTCTGCGGGGGCGAAACGAGCAGTACTTC
CSAPGLRGRNEQYF
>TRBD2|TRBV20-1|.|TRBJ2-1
TGCAGTGCTTATAGCGGGGGGGCGTTCGACAATGAGCAGTTCTTC
CSAYSGGAFDNEQFF
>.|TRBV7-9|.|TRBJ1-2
TGTGCCAGCAGCTCGGGCAGGGGACTCTATGGCTACACCTTC
CASSSGRGLYGYTF
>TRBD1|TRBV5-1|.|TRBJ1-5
TGCGCCAGCAGCCCCGGGACAGGGGGACAACCCAATCAGCCCCAGCATTTT
CASSPGTGGQPNQPQHF
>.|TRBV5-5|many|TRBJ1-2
TGTGCCAGCAGCTTGGAGTGGGACACAGGCTACACCTTC
CASSLEWDTGYTF
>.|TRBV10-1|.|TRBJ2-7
TGCGCCAGCAGTGATTTGACAGACTACGAGCAGTACTTC
CASSDLTDYEQYF
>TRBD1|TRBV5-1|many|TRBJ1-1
TGTGCCAGCAGTTCCCAGGGGGCAGGGACTGAAGCTTTCTTT
CASSSQGAGTEAFF
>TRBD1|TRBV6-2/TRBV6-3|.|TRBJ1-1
TGTGCCAGCAGTGACAGGGGAAGAACTGAAGCTTTCTTT
CASSDRGRTEAFF
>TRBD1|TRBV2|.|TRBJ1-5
TGTGCCAGCAGCGAGGGGGCAGGGCATCAGCCCCAGCATTTT
CASSEGAGHQPQHF